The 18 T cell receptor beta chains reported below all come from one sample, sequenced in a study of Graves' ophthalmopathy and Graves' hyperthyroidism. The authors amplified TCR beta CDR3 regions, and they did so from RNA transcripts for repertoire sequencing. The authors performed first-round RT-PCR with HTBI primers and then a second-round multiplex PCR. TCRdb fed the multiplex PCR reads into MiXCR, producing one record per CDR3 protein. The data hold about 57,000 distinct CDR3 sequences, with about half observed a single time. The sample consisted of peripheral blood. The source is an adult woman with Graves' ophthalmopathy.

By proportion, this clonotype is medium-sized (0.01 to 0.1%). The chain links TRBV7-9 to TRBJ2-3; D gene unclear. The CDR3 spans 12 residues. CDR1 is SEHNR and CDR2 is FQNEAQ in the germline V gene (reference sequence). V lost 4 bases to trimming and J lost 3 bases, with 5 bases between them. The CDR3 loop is CASSSPTDTQYF. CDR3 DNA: TGTGCCAGCAGCTCCCCGACAGATACGCAGTATTTT.

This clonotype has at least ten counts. CDR3 nucleotides: TGTGCCACCAGTGATTTGAAGAACATTCAGTACTTC. It specifies CATSDLKNIQYF. The chain couples TRBV24-1 to TRBJ2-4; D is unresolved. The CDR3 contains 12 residues. Germline values: CDR1 KGHDR, CDR2 SFDVKD. The ends were cut back, 0 bases at V and 7 bases at J, with 3 bases in the middle.

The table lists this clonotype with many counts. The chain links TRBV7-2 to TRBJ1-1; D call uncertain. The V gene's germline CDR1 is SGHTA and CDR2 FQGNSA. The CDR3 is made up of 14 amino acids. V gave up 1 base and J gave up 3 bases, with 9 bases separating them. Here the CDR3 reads CASSLEGWDTEAFF. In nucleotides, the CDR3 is TGTGCCAGCAGCTTAGAGGGTTGGGACACTGAAGCTTTCTTT. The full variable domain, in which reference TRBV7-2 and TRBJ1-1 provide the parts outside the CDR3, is GAGVSQSPSNKVTEKGKDVELRCDPISGHTALYWYRQSLGQGLEFLIYFQGNSAPDKSGLPSDRFSAERTGGSVSTLTIQRTQQEDSAVYLCASSLEGWDTEAFFGQGTRLTVV.

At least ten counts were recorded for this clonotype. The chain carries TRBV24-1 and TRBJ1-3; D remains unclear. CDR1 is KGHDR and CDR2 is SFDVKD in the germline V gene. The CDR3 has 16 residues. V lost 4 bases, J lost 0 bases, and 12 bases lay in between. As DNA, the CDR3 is TGTGCCACCAGTGACCCGGCGGCCGGCTCTGGAAACACCATATATTTT. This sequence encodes CATSDPAAGSGNTIYF.

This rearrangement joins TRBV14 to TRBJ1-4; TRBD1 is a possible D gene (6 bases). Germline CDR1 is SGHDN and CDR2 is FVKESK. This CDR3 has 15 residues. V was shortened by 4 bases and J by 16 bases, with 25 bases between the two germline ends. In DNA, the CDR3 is TGTGCCAGCAGCCCAACCGGGACATCTAATGAAGAACCGTTTTTT. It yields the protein CASSPTGTSNEEPFF.

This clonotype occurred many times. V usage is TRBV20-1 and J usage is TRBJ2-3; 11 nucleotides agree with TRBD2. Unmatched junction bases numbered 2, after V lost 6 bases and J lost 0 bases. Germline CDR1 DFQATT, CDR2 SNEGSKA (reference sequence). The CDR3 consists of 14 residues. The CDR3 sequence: CSAVAGGSTDTQYF. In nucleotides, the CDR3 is TGCAGTGCAGTAGCGGGAGGGAGCACAGATACGCAGTATTTT.

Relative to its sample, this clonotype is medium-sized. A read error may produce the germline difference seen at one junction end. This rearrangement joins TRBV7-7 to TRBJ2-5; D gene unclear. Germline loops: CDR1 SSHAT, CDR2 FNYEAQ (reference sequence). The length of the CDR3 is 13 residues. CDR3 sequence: CASSLRTEETQYF. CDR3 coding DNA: TGTGCTAGCAGCTTAAGGACGGAGGAGACCCAGTACTTC.

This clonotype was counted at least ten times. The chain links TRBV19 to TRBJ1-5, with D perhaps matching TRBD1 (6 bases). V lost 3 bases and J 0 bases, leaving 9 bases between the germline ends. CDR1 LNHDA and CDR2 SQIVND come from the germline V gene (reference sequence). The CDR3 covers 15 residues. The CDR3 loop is CASSIPGVSNQPQHF. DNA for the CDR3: TGTGCCAGTAGTATTCCAGGGGTTAGCAATCAGCCCCAGCATTTT.

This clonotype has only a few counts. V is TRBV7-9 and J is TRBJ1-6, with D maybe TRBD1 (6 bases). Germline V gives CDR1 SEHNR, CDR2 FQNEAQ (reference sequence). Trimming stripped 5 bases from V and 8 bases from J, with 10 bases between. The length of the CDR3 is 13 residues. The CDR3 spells CASSIPGDSPLHF. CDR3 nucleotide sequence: TGTGCCAGCAGCATCCCAGGGGATTCACCCCTCCACTTT.

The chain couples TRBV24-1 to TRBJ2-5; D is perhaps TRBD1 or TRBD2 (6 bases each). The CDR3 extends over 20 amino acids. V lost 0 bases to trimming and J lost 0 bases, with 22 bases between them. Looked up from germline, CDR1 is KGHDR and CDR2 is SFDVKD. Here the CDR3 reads CATSDLRGVAGGRDQETQYF. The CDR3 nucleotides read TGTGCCACCAGTGATTTGCGCGGGGTCGCCGGGGGCCGTGACCAAGAGACCCAGTACTTC.

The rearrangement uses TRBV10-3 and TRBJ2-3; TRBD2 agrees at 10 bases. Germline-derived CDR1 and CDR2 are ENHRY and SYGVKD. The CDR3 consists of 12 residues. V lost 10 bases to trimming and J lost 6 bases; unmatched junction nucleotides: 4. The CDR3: CATLAGEDTQYF. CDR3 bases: TGTGCCACCCTAGCGGGAGAGGATACGCAGTATTTT.

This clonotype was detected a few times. DNA for the CDR3: TGTGCCAGTAGGGGGACACCCCTCCACTTT. Translated: CASRGTPLHF. The rearrangement uses TRBV19 and TRBJ1-6; D is unresolved. CDR3 size: 10 residues. The V end lost 6 bases, the J end lost 11 bases, and 5 bases lay between the germline ends. From germline, CDR1 is LNHDA and CDR2 SQIVND (reference sequence).

CDR3 residues: CASSPGTGFDTQFF. CDR3 DNA: TGTGCCAGCAGCCCGGGGACAGGCTTCGATACGCAGTTCTTC. J is TRBJ2-1 and V is TRBV5-6, with 8 bases that match TRBD1. This CDR3 is built from 14 residues. Germline lookup yields CDR1 SGHDT and CDR2 YYEEEE. V trimming: 4 bases; J trimming: 12 bases; junction bases outside the gene matches: 12.

This CDR3 reads CSARDVRGLMNTEAFF. CDR3 sequence (DNA): TGCAGTGCTAGAGACGTCCGGGGACTCATGAACACTGAAGCTTTCTTT. The gene calls are TRBV20-1 and TRBJ1-1; D might be TRBD1 (5 bases). The CDR3 is made up of 16 amino acids. Per the germline V gene, CDR1 is DFQATT and CDR2 is SNEGSKA (reference sequence). V shed 0 bases and J shed 0 bases, with 14 bases lying between them.

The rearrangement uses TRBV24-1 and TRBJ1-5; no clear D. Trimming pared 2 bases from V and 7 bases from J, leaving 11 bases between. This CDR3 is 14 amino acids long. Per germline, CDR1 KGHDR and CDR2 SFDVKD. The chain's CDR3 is CATSDSDRGQPQHF. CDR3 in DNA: TGTGCCACCAGTGATTCGGACCGGGGACAGCCCCAGCATTTT.

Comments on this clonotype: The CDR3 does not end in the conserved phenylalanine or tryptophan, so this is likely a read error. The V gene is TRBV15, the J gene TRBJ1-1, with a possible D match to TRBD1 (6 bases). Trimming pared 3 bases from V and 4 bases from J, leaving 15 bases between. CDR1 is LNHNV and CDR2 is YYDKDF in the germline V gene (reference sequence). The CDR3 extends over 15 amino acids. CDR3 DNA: TGTGCCACCAGCAGGGGGGGGGCCCAGATCACTGAAGCTTTCATT. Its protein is CATSRGGAQITEAFI.

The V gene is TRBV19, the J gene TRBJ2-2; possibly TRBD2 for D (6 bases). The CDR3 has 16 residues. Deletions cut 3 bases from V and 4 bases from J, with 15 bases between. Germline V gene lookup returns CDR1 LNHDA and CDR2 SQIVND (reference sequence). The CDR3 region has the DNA TGTGCCAGTAGTATGACGGGGAGGTCGGGCACCGGGGAGCTGTTTTTT. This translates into CASSMTGRSGTGELFF.

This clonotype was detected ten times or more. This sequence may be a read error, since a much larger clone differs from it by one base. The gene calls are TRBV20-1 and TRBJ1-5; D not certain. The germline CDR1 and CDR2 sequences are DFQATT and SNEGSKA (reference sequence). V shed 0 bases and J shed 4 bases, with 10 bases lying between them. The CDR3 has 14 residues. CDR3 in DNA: TGCAGTGCTAGAGAGTCGGCAAGGAATCAGCCCCAGCATTTT. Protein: CSARESARNQPQHF.